Following are 17 T cell receptor beta chains from one sample sequenced in a study of Graves' ophthalmopathy and Graves' hyperthyroidism (dated 2018 in TCRdb). Sequencing was carried out with an Illumina HiSeq 2000. TCR beta CDR3 regions were amplified from RNA transcripts for repertoire sequencing. The first round of RT-PCR was done with HTBI primers and the Qiagen OneStep RT-PCR kit, and was followed by a second round of multiplex PCR, then size selection and purification. In-frame beta chains were kept once TCRdb had trimmed the public reads at Q25 with fastp and called clones with MiXCR. Identical CDR3 protein sequences are pooled into one entry, listed with their most common genes and DNA. For this sample there are approximately 540,000 distinct CDR3 sequences; under 45% appear just once. The top ten clones comprise 3.5% to 5% of the sample. Material for sequencing was peripheral blood or thyroid tissue (not recorded which). These receptors were taken from an adult man with Graves' hyperthyroidism.

This clonotype has at least ten counts. This chain uses TRBV5-1 with TRBJ1-1, with 9 bases that match TRBD1. Germline V gene data show CDR1 as SGHRS and CDR2 as YFSETQ. The length of the CDR3 is 15 residues. J was trimmed by 1 base and V by 4 bases; bases with no gene match: 5. The DNA of the CDR3 is TGCGCCAGCAGCCAGGACAGGGGCTGGAACACTGAAGCTTTCTTT. Protein product: CASSQDRGWNTEAFF.

The sample holds many counts of this clonotype. The CDR3 reads CASSPPLTSYEQYF. The CDR3 DNA is TGTGCCAGCAGCCCCCCTTTGACCTCCTACGAGCAGTACTTC. The chain recombines TRBV7-9 with TRBJ2-7; D ambiguous. Germline CDR1 SEHNR, CDR2 FQNEAQ (reference sequence). The ends were cut back, 5 bases at V and 0 bases at J, with 11 bases in the middle. The CDR3 spans 14 residues.

This clonotype appeared many times. This rearrangement joins TRBV11-2 to TRBJ2-2; tentatively, D is TRBD1 (5 bases). V was trimmed by 2 bases and J by 13 bases, leaving 17 bases between them. The germline V gene has CDR1 SGHAT and CDR2 FQNNGV. CDR3 length equals 14 residues. The CDR3 protein is CASSLSFADIWLFF. The CDR3, as DNA: TGTGCCAGCAGCTTATCGTTTGCGGACATTTGGCTGTTTTTT.

This clonotype was observed at least ten times. The chain uses TRBV7-9 and TRBJ2-7; D unclear. This CDR3 has 12 residues. Germline V gene sequence: CDR1 SEHNR, CDR2 FQNEAQ (reference sequence). Trimming took off 1 base at V and 5 bases at J, with 6 bases between the two ends. This CDR3 is CASSLERDEQYF. The CDR3 nucleotides read TGTGCCAGCAGCTTAGAAAGGGACGAGCAGTACTTC.

The chain carries TRBV19 and TRBJ2-3; D gene unclear. V lost 3 bases and J lost 2, with 9 bases in between. The CDR3 runs 14 residues. Germline assignment: CDR1 LNHDA and CDR2 SQIVND (reference sequence). CDR3 nucleotides: TGTGCCAGTAGTATGATGGCACCCACAGATACGCAGTATTTT. It yields the protein CASSMMAPTDTQYF. The full variable domain, rest sourced from reference TRBV19 and TRBJ2-3, is DGGITQSPKYLFRKEGQNVTLSCEQNLNHDAMYWYRQDPGQGLRLIYYSQIVNDFQKGDIAEGYSVSREKKESFPLTVTSAQKNPTAFYLCASSMMAPTDTQYFGPGTRLTVL.

This chain connects TRBV5-1 to TRBJ1-4; 9 positions match TRBD1. In germline, CDR1 is SGHRS, CDR2 YFSETQ. This CDR3 comprises 15 residues. The V segment lost 4 bases and the J segment 5 bases; nucleotides outside the gene matches: 6. CDR3 DNA sequence: TGCGCCAGCAGCGCAGGACAGGGGCCGAATGAAAAACTGTTTTTT. Encoded protein: CASSAGQGPNEKLFF.

The gene calls are TRBV5-1 and TRBJ2-2; TRBD1 aligns across 8 bases. Germline values: CDR1 SGHRS, CDR2 YFSETQ. Unmatched junction bases numbered 6, after V lost 4 bases and J lost 1 base. CDR3 length: 16 residues. The CDR3 region has the DNA TGCGCCAGCAGCGAAAGACAGGGGAGGAACACCGGGGAGCTGTTTTTT. Translated, it gives CASSERQGRNTGELFF.

This clonotype was counted once. The junction departs from germline at one end; a sequencing error may be responsible. The chain has TRBV7-9 and TRBJ2-7; 14 bases fit TRBD2. The assigned J gene may be wrong: the sequence end matches TRBJ2-1 better. Per the germline V gene, CDR1 is SEHNR and CDR2 is FQNEAQ (reference sequence). This CDR3 has 15 amino acids. CDR3: CAGSSPGLAGDEQFF. DNA for the CDR3: TGTGCCGGCAGCTCACCGGGACTAGCGGGAGATGAGCAGTTCTTC.

The sample holds many counts of this clonotype. The V call is TRBV7-8, the J call TRBJ1-4; a weak D match, TRBD1 (5 bases). V was trimmed by 2 bases and J by 0 bases, leaving 25 bases between them. Germline V gene sequence: CDR1 SGHVS, CDR2 FQNEAQ. This CDR3 comprises 21 residues. The chain's CDR3 is CASSLTFRGPNSGATNEKLFF. The CDR3 DNA is TGTGCCAGCAGCTTAACCTTTAGGGGTCCTAATAGCGGAGCAACTAATGAAAAACTGTTTTTT.

This clonotype was detected many times. The V gene is TRBV7-9, the J gene TRBJ1-1; D possibly corresponds to TRBD1 (5 bases). This CDR3 spans 17 amino acids. Germline CDR1 SEHNR, CDR2 FQNEAQ (reference sequence). V gave up 2 bases and J gave up 0 bases, with 16 bases separating them. The CDR3 loop is CASSLNLPGRLNTEAFF. In DNA, the CDR3 is TGTGCCAGCAGCTTAAATCTTCCGGGACGTTTGAACACTGAAGCTTTCTTT.

The rearrangement uses TRBV19 and TRBJ1-1; D is unclear. The CDR3 is 14 residues long. With 5 bases removed from V and 7 bases from J, the gap between germline ends came to 17 bases. Germline CDR1 is LNHDA and CDR2 is SQIVND (reference sequence). CDR3 DNA: TGTGCCAGTAGTTGGTTTGACTCCTACAATGAAGCTTTCTTT. It specifies CASSWFDSYNEAFF.

The V call is TRBV7-2, the J call TRBJ2-7; tentatively, D is TRBD2 (5 bases). Trimming pared 5 bases from V and 4 bases from J, leaving 12 bases between. Germline lookup yields CDR1 SGHTA and CDR2 FQGNSA. The CDR3 totals 13 residues. The CDR3 region has the DNA TGTGCCAGCAGCCAAGCCCCGGGGTACGAGCAGTACTTC. Protein sequence: CASSQAPGYEQYF.

J is TRBJ2-7 and V is TRBV7-2, with TRBD1 matching over 7 bases. The germline CDR1 and CDR2 sequences are SGHTA and FQGNSA. The CDR3 spans 15 residues. The J segment lost 0 bases and the V segment lost 5 bases, leaving 7 bases of the junction unmatched. The CDR3 region is CASSIGTDSSYEQYF. In DNA, the CDR3 is TGTGCCAGCAGCATCGGGACAGATAGCTCCTACGAGCAGTACTTC.

This clonotype was detected ten times or more. The chain carries TRBV12-3 or TRBV12-4 and TRBJ1-1; TRBD1 matches at 7 bases. CDR3 size: 12 residues. The V segment lost 7 bases and the J segment 7 bases; nucleotides outside the gene matches: 6. The CDR3, as DNA: TGTGCCAGCAAAACAGGGGTTAATGAAGCTTTCTTT. This encodes CASKTGVNEAFF.

About this clonotype: This may come from a read error, since a much larger clone is one base off. The genes are TRBV7-9 and TRBJ2-5, with 9 bases identical to TRBD1. V shed 5 bases and J 3 bases; nucleotides not matched to a gene: 4. This CDR3 region has 14 residues. Germline loops: CDR1 SEHNR, CDR2 FQNEAQ (reference sequence). CDR3 sequence: CASSVGDREETQYF. CDR3 nucleotides: TGTGCCAGCAGCGTAGGGGACAGGGAAGAGACCCAGTACTTC.

This chain connects TRBV7-2 to TRBJ2-5, with 12 nucleotides matching TRBD1. Trimming removed 0 bases from V and 4 bases from J; junction bases left unmatched: 6. Germline V gives CDR1 SGHTA, CDR2 FQGNSA. The CDR3 loop spans 17 amino acids. The CDR3 DNA follows: TGTGCCAGCAGCTTAGCATTCGGGACAGGGGGCGGAGAGACCCAGTACTTC. Its protein product is CASSLAFGTGGGETQYF.

J is TRBJ1-5 and V is TRBV19, with a tentative D call TRBD1 (6 bases). The V end was cut by 4 bases, the J end by 0 bases, with 13 bases between. Germline V lookup: CDR1 LNHDA, CDR2 SQIVND (reference sequence). This CDR3 is built from 16 residues. The CDR3 loop reads CASSRDTGYSNQPQHF. For the CDR3, the DNA is TGTGCCAGTAGTAGGGACACCGGTTATAGCAATCAGCCCCAGCATTTT.